A single sample is the source of the 3 T cell receptor beta chains below, sequenced in a study of blood T cell repertoires in COVID-19. The data were produced by immunoSEQ multiplex PCR, yet TCRdb's version contains in-frame clones alone and is incomplete. The sample records roughly 440,000 clones, approximately 88% being singletons. Sequencing was done on a sample of peripheral blood. These TCRs come from a woman in her 50s with COVID-19, enrolled during active disease.

The V gene is TRBV18, the J gene TRBJ2-3; no definite D call. The V and J ends lost 3 bases and 5 bases respectively, with 12 bases between them. In germline, CDR1 is KGHSH, CDR2 LQKENI. The CDR3 extends over 14 amino acids. CDR3 in amino acids: CASSPSDLGDTQYF. The CDR3 DNA reads TGTGCCAGCTCACCCTCCGATCTAGGAGATACGCAGTATTTT.

The rearrangement joins TRBV7-8 to TRBJ2-1; 9 bases map to TRBD2. From germline, CDR1 is SGHVS and CDR2 FQNEAQ. V lost 2 bases, J lost 9 bases, and 11 bases stayed unmatched. This CDR3 is built from 16 residues. The CDR3 spells CASSLSRASGVSEQFF. The DNA of the CDR3 is TGTGCCAGCAGCTTATCAAGGGCTAGCGGGGTGAGTGAGCAGTTCTTC.

The chain is built from TRBV6-5 and TRBJ1-6; D is undetermined. CDR3 length equals 14 residues. Trimming removed 7 bases from V and 9 bases from J, with 16 bases in between. Looked up from germline, CDR1 is MNHEY and CDR2 is SVGAGI. CDR3 protein: CASTLLTRPSPLHF. The CDR3 nucleotides are TGTGCCAGCACCCTCCTGACAAGACCTTCACCCCTCCACTTT.